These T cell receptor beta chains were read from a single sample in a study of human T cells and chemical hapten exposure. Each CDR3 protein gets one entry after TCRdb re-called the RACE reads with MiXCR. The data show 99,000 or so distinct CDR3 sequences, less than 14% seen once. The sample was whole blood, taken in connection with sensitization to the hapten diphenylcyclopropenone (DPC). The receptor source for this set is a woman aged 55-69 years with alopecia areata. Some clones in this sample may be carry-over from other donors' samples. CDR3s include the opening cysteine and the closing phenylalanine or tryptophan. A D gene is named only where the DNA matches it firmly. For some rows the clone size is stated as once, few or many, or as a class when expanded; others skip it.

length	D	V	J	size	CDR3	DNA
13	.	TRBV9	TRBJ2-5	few	CATSRGAGETQYF	TGTGCCACTTCTCGAGGGGCGGGGGAGACCCAGTACTTC
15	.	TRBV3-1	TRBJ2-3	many	CASSQDPYRTDTQYF	TGTGCCAGCAGCCAAGATCCGTATCGGACAGATACGCAGTATTTT
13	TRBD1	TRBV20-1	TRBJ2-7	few	CSAKDRVGYEQYF	TGCAGTGCCAAGGACAGGGTGGGCTACGAGCAGTACTTC
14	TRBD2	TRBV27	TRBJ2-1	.	CASSPGLAGNEQFF	TGTGCCAGCAGCCCCGGACTAGCAGGCAATGAGCAGTTCTTC
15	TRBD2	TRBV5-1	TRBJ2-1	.	CASSSVRGTYNEQFF	TGCGCCAGCAGCTCCGTGCGGGGGACCTACAATGAGCAGTTCTTC
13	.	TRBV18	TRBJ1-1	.	CASSYSGPSEAFF	TGTGCCAGCTCCTACTCCGGGCCGTCAGAAGCTTTCTTT
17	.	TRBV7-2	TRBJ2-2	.	CASSSQPMRGGTGELFF	TGTGCCAGCAGCTCCCAGCCCATGCGAGGGGGCACCGGGGAGCTGTTTTTT
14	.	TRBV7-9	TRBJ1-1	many	CASSLGEVGTEAFF	TGTGCCAGCAGCTTAGGGGAAGTGGGCACTGAAGCTTTCTTT
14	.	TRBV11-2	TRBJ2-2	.	CASSLSHITGELFF	TGTGCCAGCAGCCTTTCGCATATCACCGGGGAGCTGTTTTTT
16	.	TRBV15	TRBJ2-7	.	CATSRDSRLFHYEQYF	TGTGCCACCAGCAGAGATAGTCGCCTATTTCACTACGAGCAGTACTTC
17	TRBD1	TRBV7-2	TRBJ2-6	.	CASSRPGTGYGANVLTF	TGTGCCAGCAGCCGTCCCGGGACAGGGTACGGGGCCAACGTCCTGACTTTC
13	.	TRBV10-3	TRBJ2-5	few	CAISESFRETQYF	TGTGCCATCAGTGAATCCTTCAGGGAGACCCAGTACTTC
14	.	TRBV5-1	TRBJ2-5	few	CASSSTLTQETQYF	TGCGCCAGCAGCTCCACACTAACTCAAGAGACCCAGTACTTC
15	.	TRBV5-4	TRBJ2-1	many	CASSLDRGGYNEQFF	TGTGCCAGCAGCTTGGACAGGGGGGGGTACAATGAGCAGTTCTTC
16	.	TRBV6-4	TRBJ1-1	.	CASSDFPPYLDTEAFF	TGTGCCAGCAGTGACTTCCCACCCTACCTTGACACTGAAGCTTTCTTT
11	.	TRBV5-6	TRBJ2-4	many	CASSLGRNQYF	TGTGCCAGCAGCTTGGGGCGGAATCAGTACTTC
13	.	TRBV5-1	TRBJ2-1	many	CASSWGPGNEQFF	TGCGCCAGCAGCTGGGGGCCAGGCAATGAGCAGTTCTTC
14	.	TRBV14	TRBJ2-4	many	CASSQGHPPNIQYF	TGTGCCAGCAGCCAGGGACACCCGCCAAACATTCAGTACTTC
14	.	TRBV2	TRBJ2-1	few	CASSYVPKRGEQFF	TGTGCCAGCTCCTATGTACCCAAGAGGGGTGAGCAGTTCTTC
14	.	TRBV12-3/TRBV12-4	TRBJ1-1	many	CASSLSQMNTEAFF	TGTGCCAGCAGTTTGTCTCAGATGAACACTGAAGCTTTCTTT
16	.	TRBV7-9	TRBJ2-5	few	CASSSGYSTVQETQYF	TGTGCCAGCAGCTCCGGATACAGCACGGTCCAAGAGACCCAGTACTTC
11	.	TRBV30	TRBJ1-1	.	CAWGRMTEAFF	TGTGCCTGGGGTCGAATGACTGAAGCTTTCTTT
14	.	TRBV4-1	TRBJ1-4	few	CASSQPRSPEKLFF	TGCGCCAGCAGCCAGCCGCGGAGCCCTGAAAAACTGTTTTTT
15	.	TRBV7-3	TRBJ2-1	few	CASSVSGTTYNEQFF	TGTGCCAGCAGCGTCTCCGGGACAACCTACAATGAGCAGTTCTTC
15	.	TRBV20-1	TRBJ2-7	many	CSASTAGTSSYEQYF	TGCAGTGCTAGCACCGCGGGGACGTCCTCCTACGAGCAGTACTTC
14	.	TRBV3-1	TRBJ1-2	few	CASSHVPERYGYTF	TGTGCCAGCAGCCATGTTCCTGAGCGCTATGGCTACACCTTC
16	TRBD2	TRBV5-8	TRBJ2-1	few	CASSLGLAGYYNEQFF	TGTGCCAGCAGCTTAGGACTAGCGGGATACTACAATGAGCAGTTCTTC
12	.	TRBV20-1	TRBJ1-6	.	CSAPRGASPLHF	TGCAGTGCTCCCAGGGGAGCTTCACCCCTCCACTTT
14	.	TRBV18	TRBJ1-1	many	CASSPPGRGGEAFF	TGTGCCAGCTCACCACCGGGACGGGGCGGTGAAGCTTTCTTT
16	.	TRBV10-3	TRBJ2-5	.	CAISPTADRREETQYF	TGTGCCATCAGCCCGACCGCGGACAGACGAGAAGAGACCCAGTACTTC
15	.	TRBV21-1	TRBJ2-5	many	CASSKSMGVRETQYF	TGTGCCAGCAGCAAAAGTATGGGCGTACGAGAGACCCAGTACTTC
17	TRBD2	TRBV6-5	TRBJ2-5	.	CASSYSMRLAGGETQYF	TGTGCCAGCAGTTACTCGATGCGACTAGCGGGGGGGGAGACCCAGTACTTC
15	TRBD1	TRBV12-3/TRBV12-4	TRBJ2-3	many	CASSLYRGATDTQYF	TGTGCCAGCAGTCTTTACAGGGGGGCTACAGATACGCAGTATTTT
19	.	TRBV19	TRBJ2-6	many	CASSIISQSRYSGANVLTF	TGTGCCAGTAGTATAATCTCCCAGTCCCGATACTCTGGGGCCAACGTCCTGACTTTC
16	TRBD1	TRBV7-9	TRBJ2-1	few	CASSLAKGQAFNEQFF	TGTGCCAGCAGCTTAGCAAAGGGACAGGCCTTCAATGAGCAGTTCTTC
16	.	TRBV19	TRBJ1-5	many	CASISGAAGSNQPQHF	TGTGCCAGTATCTCCGGGGCAGCGGGAAGCAATCAGCCCCAGCATTTT
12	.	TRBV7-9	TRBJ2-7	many	CASSRTFYEQYF	TGTGCCAGCAGCCGTACATTCTACGAGCAGTACTTC
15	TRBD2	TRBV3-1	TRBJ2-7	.	CASSLVAGTQYEQYF	TGTGCCAGCAGCCTGGTAGCGGGGACTCAGTACGAGCAGTACTTC
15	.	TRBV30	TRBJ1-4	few	CAWSALEGSGEKLFF	TGTGCCTGGAGTGCCCTCGAGGGAAGTGGGGAAAAACTGTTTTTT
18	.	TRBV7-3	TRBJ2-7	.	CASSLQAPVRGREYEQYF	TGTGCCAGCAGCTTACAAGCCCCAGTCCGGGGGCGCGAGTACGAGCAGTACTTC
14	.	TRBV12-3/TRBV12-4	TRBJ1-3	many	CASSFLGSGNTIYF	TGTGCCAGCAGTTTTCTGGGGTCTGGAAACACCATATATTTT
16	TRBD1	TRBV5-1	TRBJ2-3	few	CASSLQQGWGTDTQYF	TGCGCCAGCAGCCTGCAACAGGGGTGGGGCACAGATACGCAGTATTTT
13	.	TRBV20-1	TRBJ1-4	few	CSAKWQGSGKLFF	TGCAGTGCGAAATGGCAGGGATCCGGAAAACTGTTTTTT
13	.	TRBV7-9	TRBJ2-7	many	CASSFGQTYEQYF	TGTGCCAGCAGCTTCGGACAGACTTACGAGCAGTACTTC
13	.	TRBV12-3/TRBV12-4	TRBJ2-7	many	CASSLQGLGEQYF	TGTGCCAGCAGTTTACAGGGCCTGGGCGAGCAGTACTTC